A selection of T cell receptor beta chains follows, all from one sample in a study of blood T cell repertoires in COVID-19. Assay used: immunoSEQ multiplex PCR; TCRdb lists only in-frame clones, some missing. The repertoire has around 320,000 clones, about 90% of them found once; the top ten carry around 4.4%. What was sequenced was PBMCs or T cells enriched from blood (not recorded which). The receptors come from a woman younger than 30 with acute COVID-19. Each CDR3 is given with its conserved first and last residue. A D gene is named only where the DNA matches it firmly. Where a row states a size, it is once, few, many or the class of an expanded clone; other rows omit it.

j_call d_call clone_size v_call cdr3_nt cdr3_aa
TRBJ2-4 TRBD2 NA TRBV5-1 TGCGCCAGCAGCTTGGCAAGGCGGGAGGGGAACATTCAGTACTTC CASSLARREGNIQYF
TRBJ2-5 TRBD2 NA TRBV11-2 TGTGCCAGCAGCTTTGGGGGAGGGCGGGAGACCCAGTACTTC CASSFGGGRETQYF
TRBJ2-1 NA NA TRBV10-2 TGCGCCAGCAGCCCCGGGGGCGGGAGCTCCTACAATGAGCAGTTCTTC CASSPGGGSSYNEQFF
TRBJ2-3 TRBD2 NA TRBV9 TGTGCCAGCAGCGGCCGACTAGCCCTCCTCACAGATACGCAGTATTTT CASSGRLALLTDTQYF
TRBJ2-1 NA NA TRBV7-3 TGTGCCAGCAGCCAAGGCGGGACGAGCAATGAGCAGTTCTTC CASSQGGTSNEQFF
TRBJ1-2 NA NA TRBV19 TGTGCCAGTAGATGGGGAGCAGACCCAGCCGCTAACTATGGCTACACCTTC CASRWGADPAANYGYTF
TRBJ1-1 TRBD1 NA TRBV19 TGTGCCAGTAGTATCAGGGACAGAAAAGCTTTCTTT CASSIRDRKAFF
TRBJ1-3 TRBD1 NA TRBV25-1 TGTGCCAGCAGTGTGACAGGGGGAAACACCATATATTTT CASSVTGGNTIYF
TRBJ1-1 NA once TRBV6-5 TGTGCCAGCAGTTATGGTCGCAGCGCTGAAGCTTTCTTT CASSYGRSAEAFF
TRBJ1-5 NA NA TRBV4-2 TGTGCCAGCAGCGTGACAGGCCAGAATCAGCCCCAGCATTTT CASSVTGQNQPQHF
TRBJ2-3 TRBD1 NA TRBV29-1 TGCAGCGTTGAGAGGACAGGGGGCACAGATACGCAGTATTTT CSVERTGGTDTQYF
TRBJ2-7 NA once TRBV3-1/TRBV3-2 TGTGCCAGCAGCCCGGGACTGCTGAACCCCTCCGAGCAGTACTTC CASSPGLLNPSEQYF
TRBJ2-5 NA few TRBV7-3 TGTGCCAGCAGCTTCGCAGGAGGAGAGACCCAGTACTTC CASSFAGGETQYF
TRBJ2-7 TRBD2 NA TRBV9 TGTGCCAGCAGCGTAGGTAGTAGCGGGAGGGCCGGGAACGAGCAGTACTTC CASSVGSSGRAGNEQYF
TRBJ2-5 TRBD1 NA TRBV24-1 TGTGCCACCAGTGATATGACAGGGGAACGGGAGACCCAGTACTTC CATSDMTGERETQYF
TRBJ2-2 TRBD1 once TRBV27 TGTGCCAGCAGTACTCACCCAGACAGGGTAAGTAACACCGGGGAGCTGTTTTTT CASSTHPDRVSNTGELFF
TRBJ1-5 NA NA TRBV18 TGTGCCAGCTCTCCAGGCGGGCAGCCCCAGCATTTT CASSPGGQPQHF
TRBJ1-3 NA NA TRBV18 TGTGCCAGCTCACCAACCCGGTCTGGAAACACCATATATTTT CASSPTRSGNTIYF
TRBJ1-4 NA NA TRBV16 TGTGCCAGCAGTCCACCCGACAGTAATGAAAAACTGTTTTTT CASSPPDSNEKLFF
TRBJ1-1 NA NA TRBV7-9 TGTGCCAGCCGCGATTTGAACACTGAAGCTTTCTTT CASRDLNTEAFF
TRBJ2-7 NA NA TRBV24-1 TGTGCCACCAGTGATTCGGGGACCTACGAGCAGTACTTC CATSDSGTYEQYF
TRBJ1-1 NA NA TRBV30 TGTGCCTGGGGACCGGAGACCCAAGCTTTCTTT CAWGPETQAFF
TRBJ1-1 NA NA TRBV2 TGTGCCAGCGCGGATTACACTGAAGCTTTCTTT CASADYTEAFF
TRBJ2-1 NA NA TRBV7-3 TGTGCCAGCAGCTTAACGTGGAGGTACAATGAGCAGTTCTTC CASSLTWRYNEQFF
TRBJ2-1 TRBD1 NA TRBV6-5 TGTGCCAGCAGTTCGACAGGGGACGAGCAGTTCTTC CASSSTGDEQFF
TRBJ1-4 NA NA TRBV6-1 TGTGCCAGCAGCGAAAGACCAGGGTTTCCTAATGAAAAACTGTTTTTT CASSERPGFPNEKLFF
TRBJ2-1 TRBD2 NA TRBV4-1 TGCGCCAGCAGCCAAGATTCCGTATCCCTAGCGGGGGTCAACAATGAGCAGTTCTTC CASSQDSVSLAGVNNEQFF
TRBJ2-5 NA NA TRBV29-1 TGCAGCGTTGTGATCCCCTGGGGCGGGGTCCTCTTACAAGAGACCCAGTACTTC CSVVIPWGGVLLQETQYF
TRBJ1-1 NA NA TRBV24-1 TGTGCCACCAGTGCCGACGGGGGGGTGTACACTGAAGCTTTCTTT CATSADGGVYTEAFF